This T cell receptor beta chain was obtained from a study of CD8+ T cells in alopecia areata. This clone was seen just once. V trimming: 0 bases; J trimming: 0 bases; junction bases outside the gene matches: 2. Per germline, CDR1 KGHSH and CDR2 LQKENI. This CDR3 is 16 amino acids long. Treatment noted: oral pan-JAK inhibitor, 5-10 mg twice daily. TCR sequencing used cDNA made by reverse transcription of extracted RNA. The table came from immunoSEQ multiplex PCR; TCRdb's copy has only in-frame clones and leaves some out. The data show 150,000 to 200,000 clones, roughly 66% seen once. The chain uses TRBV18 and TRBJ2-3, with 8 bases that match TRBD2. This TCR came from a human donor with alopecia areata. Sequencing used CD4+ T cells sorted from blood, obtained at week 24, from a patient treated with tofacitinib. CDR3 nucleotides: TGTGCCAGCTCACCACCTCGCGGGGGGAGCACAGATACGCAGTATTTT. Translation: CASSPPRGGSTDTQYF.